These 23 T cell receptor beta chains came from one sample sequenced in a study of CD8 T cells in Susac syndrome. When the RNA was reverse transcribed, random hexamers were used with an input of about 0.5 to 1 ug. A single record per CDR3 protein comes from TCRdb applying MiXCR to the immunoSEQ multiplex PCR reads. The sample carries almost 450,000 distinct CDR3 sequences, 75% to 90% recorded once. Input material: CD8+ T cells from PBMCs. The receptors originated from a human donor with multiple sclerosis.

V and J are TRBV4-1 and TRBJ2-7; the D gene is possibly TRBD1 (5 bases). CDR1 MGHRA and CDR2 YSYEKL come from the germline V gene. The CDR3 runs to 17 residues. V was trimmed by 1 base and J by 0 bases, leaving 16 bases between them. The CDR3 bases are TGCGCCAGCAGCCAAGGCCCCAGGGAAACGTCCTCCTACGAGCAGTACTTC. Residues: CASSQGPRETSSYEQYF.

J is TRBJ1-5 and V is TRBV27; the match to TRBD1 covers 7 bases. This CDR3 contains 15 residues. Germline V gene sequence: CDR1 MNHEY, CDR2 SMNVEV (reference sequence). J lost 2 bases, V lost 6 bases, and 7 bases had no gene match. The CDR3: CASRKGAGGNQPQHF. In DNA form, the CDR3 reads TGTGCCAGCAGAAAGGGGGCTGGGGGCAATCAGCCCCAGCATTTT.

This clonotype was counted between two and nine times. The chain uses TRBV7-9 and TRBJ2-7; 9 bases agree with TRBD2. CDR3 length equals 13 residues. The germline CDR1 and CDR2 sequences are SEHNR and FQNEAQ (reference sequence). Germline trimming cut 9 bases from V and 3 bases from J; bases unmatched to any gene: 6. The CDR3 loop is CASSLAGYYEQYF. Here the CDR3 DNA reads TGTGCCAGTAGTCTAGCGGGATACTACGAGCAGTACTTC.

The gene calls are TRBV20-1 and TRBJ1-1, with D unclear. Looked up from germline, CDR1 is DFQATT and CDR2 is SNEGSKA (reference sequence). Trimming stripped 6 bases from V and 3 bases from J, with 26 bases between. The CDR3 loop spans 17 amino acids. CDR3 in DNA: TGCAGTGCCGAGGTCATGGCCGGCAGGTCACTAGACACTGAAGCTTTCTTT. It translates to CSAEVMAGRSLDTEAFF.

In its sample, this clonotype was seen once. V and J are TRBV4-1 and TRBJ2-2, with 15 bases that match TRBD2. Looked up from germline, CDR1 is MGHRA and CDR2 is YSYEKL. The CDR3 spans 18 residues. V lost 0 bases to trimming and J lost 4 bases; unmatched junction nucleotides: 3. The CDR3 coding sequence is TGCGCCAGCAGCCAAGAAGGGACTAGCGGGAGGCTCACCGGGGAGCTGTTTTTT. It is translated as CASSQEGTSGRLTGELFF.

The chain is built from TRBV12-3 or TRBV12-4 and TRBJ1-1; D is unresolved. The CDR3 runs 13 residues. Deletions cut 2 bases from V and 4 bases from J, with 8 bases between. As DNA, the CDR3 is TGTGCCAGCAGTTTACCACCCCCCACTGAAGCTTTCTTT. This translates into CASSLPPPTEAFF.

The chain joins TRBV6-6 to TRBJ1-1, with 11 bases identical to TRBD1. Unmatched junction bases numbered 8, after V lost 5 bases and J lost 3 bases. There are 16 residues in the CDR3. Germline-derived CDR1 and CDR2 are MNHNY and SVGAGI (reference sequence). The CDR3 DNA reads TGTGCCAGCAGTCCTCTTCCGGGACAGGGGGACACTGAAGCTTTCTTT. This translates into CASSPLPGQGDTEAFF.

The chain employs TRBV12-3 or TRBV12-4 and TRBJ1-1; D is undetermined. Trimming pared 3 bases from V and 0 bases from J, leaving 20 bases between. This CDR3 spans 18 amino acids. The CDR3 DNA reads as TGTGCCAGCAGTTTCTCTATAGGCGGCAGAAATATGAACACTGAAGCTTTCTTT. It specifies CASSFSIGGRNMNTEAFF.

The J gene is TRBJ1-6, the V gene TRBV27; 7 bases map to TRBD1. Germline V CDR1 and CDR2: MNHEY, SMNVEV (reference sequence). The CDR3 covers 15 residues. V gave up 5 bases and J gave up 8 bases; unmatched junction bases: 9. The CDR3 spells CASSPGTAPDSPLHF. The CDR3 DNA follows: TGTGCCAGCAGTCCCGGGACAGCTCCCGATTCACCCCTCCACTTT.

The CDR3 loop reads CASSPPRGGVHNEQFF. CDR3 DNA sequence: TGTGCCAGCAGCCCTCCACGTGGGGGGGTCCACAATGAGCAGTTCTTC. The chain links TRBV9 to TRBJ2-1; 7 positions agree with TRBD2. Losses at the gene ends were 4 bases for V and 5 bases for J; bases not matched to a gene: 12. Looked up from germline, CDR1 is SGDLS and CDR2 is YYNGEE. There are 16 residues in the CDR3.

This clonotype has a handful of counts. The chain combines TRBV7-2 with TRBJ2-1, with D maybe TRBD1 (5 bases). Germline V lookup: CDR1 SGHTA, CDR2 FQGNSA. V was shortened by 1 base and J by 9 bases, with 7 bases between the two germline ends. This CDR3 contains 12 residues. CDR3 loop: CASSLGGLEQFF. DNA of the CDR3: TGTGCCAGCAGCTTAGGGGGCCTTGAGCAGTTCTTC.

J is TRBJ2-1 and V is TRBV29-1, with D hard to call. This CDR3 has 14 amino acids. CDR1 SQVTM and CDR2 ANQGSEA come from the germline V gene. V was cut by 0 bases and J by 7 bases, with 13 bases left in between. CDR3 loop: CSVEEDSFLNEQFF. The DNA for the CDR3 is TGCAGCGTTGAAGAAGACTCGTTCCTAAATGAGCAGTTCTTC.

The chain combines TRBV29-1 with TRBJ2-7; D unclear. The V gene lost 2 bases and the J gene lost 4 bases, with 9 bases spanning the gap. The CDR3 contains 12 residues. Germline CDR1 reads SQVTM; CDR2 reads ANQGSEA. Here the CDR3 DNA reads TGCAGCGTTGAACAGGAGAGATACGAGCAGTACTTC. Encoded protein: CSVEQERYEQYF.

The rearrangement links TRBV27 to TRBJ1-6, with a weak D call TRBD1 (5 bases). V was trimmed by 7 bases and J by 7 bases, leaving 17 bases between them. Germline V CDR1 and CDR2: MNHEY, SMNVEV (reference sequence). The CDR3 extends over 15 amino acids. CDR3 protein: CASTLIGGANSPLHF. CDR3 DNA: TGTGCCAGCACCCTCATTGGAGGGGCGAATTCACCCCTCCACTTT.

CDR3 DNA: TGTGCTAGTGGTGGCGGACAGCGGAACTATGGCTACACCTTC. Translation: CASGGGQRNYGYTF. The V and J genes are TRBV12-5 and TRBJ1-2; D may be TRBD1 (6 bases). V lost 5 bases, J lost 2 bases, and 12 bases lay in between. CDR1 LGHNT and CDR2 FRNRAP come from the germline V gene. CDR3 length equals 14 residues. The complete variable domain, with remaining parts taken from reference TRBV12-5 and TRBJ1-2, reads DARVTQTPRHKVTEMGQEVTMRCQPILGHNTVFWYRQTMMQGLELLAYFRNRAPLDDSGMPKDRFSAEMPDATLATLKIQPSEPRDSAVYFCASGGGQRNYGYTFGSGTRLTVV.

The chain is built from TRBV20-1 and TRBJ2-3; the D is unclear. V shed 6 bases and J shed 4 bases, with 14 bases lying between them. The CDR3 is 13 amino acids. Germline values: CDR1 DFQATT, CDR2 SNEGSKA (reference sequence). CDR3 amino acids: CSAPKGVADTQYF. Here the CDR3 DNA reads TGCAGTGCCCCAAAAGGCGTGGCAGATACGCAGTATTTT.

This clonotype is a singleton in its sample. This sequence joins TRBV5-1 and TRBJ2-7; D may be TRBD2 (6 bases). This CDR3 comprises 16 residues. Trimming cost V 0 bases and J 1 base, with 14 bases left between them. Germline V gene data show CDR1 as SGHRS and CDR2 as YFSETQ. The CDR3 DNA reads TGCGCCAGCAGCTTGGAGGGACTCCGGGATTCCTACGAGCAGTACTTC. It specifies CASSLEGLRDSYEQYF.

V and J are TRBV9 and TRBJ2-1, with a tentative D call TRBD1 (6 bases). The germline CDR1 and CDR2 sequences are SGDLS and YYNGEE. Trimming shortened V by 2 bases and J by 5 bases, and 17 bases separated the two germline ends. The CDR3 runs to 16 residues. The CDR3 region has the DNA TGTGCCAGCAGCGTTCAGGGGCAGACCGCTGACAATGAGCAGTTCTTC. It encodes CASSVQGQTADNEQFF.

This clonotype was seen a single time. The chain is built from TRBV20-1 and TRBJ1-1; a possible D gene is TRBD1 (5 bases). V was cut by 7 bases and J by 0 bases, with 15 bases left in between. The CDR3 consists of 14 residues. Germline CDR1 reads DFQATT; CDR2 reads SNEGSKA (reference sequence). In DNA, the CDR3 is TGCAGTGACCCACTGGACACCTTGAACACTGAAGCTTTCTTT. The encoded protein is CSDPLDTLNTEAFF.

J is TRBJ1-1 and V is TRBV4-1, with TRBD1 matching 7 bases. The CDR3 is 15 amino acids. Germline assignment: CDR1 MGHRA and CDR2 YSYEKL. Trimming removed 0 bases from V and 4 bases from J; junction bases left unmatched: 5. For the CDR3, the DNA is TGCGCCAGCAGCCAAGAGGACAGGAGCAGCACTGAAGCTTTCTTT. This gives the protein CASSQEDRSSTEAFF.

This chain links TRBV7-9 with TRBJ1-1, with unresolved D. This CDR3 has 13 amino acids. Germline V gene data show CDR1 as SEHNR and CDR2 as FQNEAQ (reference sequence). V was cut by 3 bases and J by 6 bases, with 11 bases left in between. CDR3 loop: CASSFGIVAEAFF. In DNA, the CDR3 is TGTGCCAGCAGCTTTGGGATCGTGGCTGAAGCTTTCTTT.

The chain carries TRBV27 and TRBJ1-5; tentative D call: TRBD1 (5 bases). The CDR3 covers 15 residues. Trimming cost V 3 bases and J 1 base, with 10 bases left between them. Germline V gives CDR1 MNHEY, CDR2 SMNVEV (reference sequence). The CDR3 reads CASSFGTGSNQPQHF. DNA of the CDR3: TGTGCCAGCAGTTTTGGGACGGGGAGCAATCAGCCCCAGCATTTT.

In this sample, this clonotype turned up once. The chain employs TRBV20-1 and TRBJ1-5; perhaps TRBD1 as D (5 bases). V was cut by 3 bases and J by 9 bases, with 12 bases left in between. Germline V gene sequence: CDR1 DFQATT, CDR2 SNEGSKA (reference sequence). The CDR3 has 12 residues. CDR3 protein: CSASDSNMPQHF. CDR3 nucleotides: TGCAGTGCTAGTGACAGCAATATGCCCCAGCATTTT.